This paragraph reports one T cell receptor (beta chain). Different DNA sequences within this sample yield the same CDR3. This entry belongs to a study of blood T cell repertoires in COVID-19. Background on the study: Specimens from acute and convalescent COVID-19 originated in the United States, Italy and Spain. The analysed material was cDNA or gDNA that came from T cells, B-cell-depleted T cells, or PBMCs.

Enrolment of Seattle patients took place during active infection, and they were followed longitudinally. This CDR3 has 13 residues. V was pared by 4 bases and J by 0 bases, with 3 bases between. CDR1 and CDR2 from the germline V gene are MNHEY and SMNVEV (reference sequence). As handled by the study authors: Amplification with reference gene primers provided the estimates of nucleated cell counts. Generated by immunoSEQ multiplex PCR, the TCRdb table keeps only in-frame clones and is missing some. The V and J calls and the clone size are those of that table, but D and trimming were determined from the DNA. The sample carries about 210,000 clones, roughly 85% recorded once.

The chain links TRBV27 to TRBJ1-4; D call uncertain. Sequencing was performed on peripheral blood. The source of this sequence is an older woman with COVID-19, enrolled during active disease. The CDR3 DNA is TGTGCCAGCAGTTCATCAACTAATGAAAAACTGTTTTTT. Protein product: CASSSSTNEKLFF.